Sequencing of this TCR beta chain was carried out in a study of cytomegalovirus exposure and HLA in healthy donors (dated by TCRdb to the late 2010s). General notes on the study: According to an earlier analysis of 450 to 650 of the donors, about 180 million T cells yielded 117 million unique TCR beta sequences and roughly 280 Gb of sequence data. About 280 gigabases of sequencing data and 91 million or so unique TCR sequences made up an early release that covered several hundred HLA-typed donors. Of the roughly 390 genotyped donors, approximately 81% were placed in the genetic ancestry cluster associated with self-reported Caucasian donors. The study aimed to test whether signatures of past pathogen exposure could be identified by cataloging public T cell receptors. The study used immunosequencing to profile the T cell repertoires of approximately 650 subjects and linked those repertoires to cytomegalovirus serostatus. Along with the approximately 650-subject first cohort, a separate validation cohort of over a hundred different subjects was used. To predict cytomegalovirus infection status, the study combined high-throughput TCR immunosequencing, statistical association of individual TCRs with disease status, and machine learning. A later analysis re-examined previously published TCR beta repertoires from over 500 donors and added high-resolution HLA genotyping to investigate patterns of TCR occurrence. Rather than drawing on any new phenotypic data, the later analysis identified candidate immune exposures from TCR beta sequences and the way those sequences occurred across donors. An earlier analysis of around 540 of the donors applied high-throughput TCR beta sequencing to assess whether each TCR beta V gene segment acted as functional or pseudogenic. Donor age, sex, ethnicity and CMV serostatus were compiled together with the repertoire data. Genome-wide SNP genotypes for about three fifths of the roughly 670 donors were used in a later genetic analysis, which treated that subset as a discovery cohort. Every repertoire in the discovery cohort had been generated on one and the same sequencing platform. Class I and class II HLA loci were covered by the typing at four-digit resolution. The number of typed donors differed by locus: 629-630 for A, B, C, DRB1 and DQB1; some 500 for DQA1; 606 for DPA1; and about 450 for DPB1. Roughly 5 DR-DQ haplotypes were treated as single units for association and clustering because of strong linkage in the cohort. Among over 350 genotyped donors of the cohort, an average of about 240,000 unique TCR beta nucleotide sequences were sequenced per donor, about a sixth of them non-productive. Overall study results and their limits: Sequencing depth was assumed to be roughly uniform across donors in the presence/absence analyses, though that assumption may not hold. In a later analysis, some 18,000 TCR beta sequences were associated with specific HLA alleles at a false discovery rate of 0.05. The earlier analysis of approximately 560 of the donors excluded some 15 rarely observed V segments, including chromosome 9 orphons, because counts were too low. Some IMGT-functional V segments, including TRBV6-2 and TRBV6-3, could not be told apart with the 87-base-pair reads, so those segments were excluded. A further reported finding was that TCR beta sequences accurately predicted the HLA-A and HLA-B alleles for most subjects in the first cohort. For the cohort, immune exposure information was limited to CMV serostatus. This cohort had only TCR beta chains sequenced, and the lack of alpha or paired-chain data limited which features could be detected. A later genetic analysis reported fewer N-insertions in productive TCRs among donors in an Asian-associated ancestry cluster than the roughly 690-donor mean. According to a later analysis, most CMV-associated TCR beta chains appeared to be HLA-restricted, and the HLA associations seemed to be driven largely by CMV exposure. Because some donors lacked HLA typing at each locus, the association tests relied only on the typed subset. A few of the identified cytomegalovirus-associated TCR beta chains were confirmed in vitro to be specific for cytomegalovirus antigens. In an earlier analysis of about 550 of the donors, most TCR beta V segments were observed in productive rearrangements about 87% or about 30% of the time, broadly matching IMGT annotations. In both the original and validation cohorts, the classifier was reported to diagnose cytomegalovirus status with high specificity and sensitivity. In a later genetic analysis, a missense DCLRE1C variant was associated with V-gene and J-gene trimming of TCR beta chains, and the association was replicated in an independent cohort. The authors suggested that the approach could potentially be generalized to other disease states and immunological phenotypes. Correlated functional status among segregating V segments might be attributable to linkage disequilibrium, but an unknown experimental factor could not be ruled out. A cluster of highly shared sequence variants was judged likely to represent a technical artifact of the sequencing pipeline. In a later analysis, several top co-occurrence clusters were reported to appear linked to parvovirus B19, influenza, CMV and Epstein-Barr virus. In a later analysis, HLA-associated TCR beta chains showed more clonal expansion and lower generation probabilities than non-associated chains that were equally common. While some public TCRs were present in many individuals, most TCR sequences turned up only very rarely across donors. Assigning TCR associations to individual alleles was difficult when HLA alleles, especially DR and DQ, strongly co-occurred. A later analysis found that TCR association rates varied across HLA loci, with DRB1 alleles showing the most associated TCRs and HLA-C alleles the fewest. A total of 150 or so TCR beta chains were listed by the study as associated with cytomegalovirus.

From the cysteine up to the phenylalanine, the CDR3 has a length of 15 residues. Just CDR3 DNA is preserved here, 45 bases in frame from base 1. CDR1 is given as MNHEY and CDR2 as SVGAGI, both from the germline V gene. V lost 4 bases and J lost 0 bases, and the count of bases not matched to a germline gene is 5. The library was produced with the immunoSEQ multiplex PCR assay. A mixture of 60 forward primers for TCR Vbeta segments and 13 reverse primers for TCR Jbeta segments was used in the multiplex PCR. Amplification of the CDR3 region of rearranged TCR beta genes was performed with a multiplex PCR assay on genomic DNA. On the Illumina HiSeq System, the amplified TCR beta libraries were sequenced as 87-base-pair reads. The authors' analysis ran thus. In a later analysis, tens of millions of unique TCR beta chains were counted across the approximately 620 repertoires, and around 11 million of these chains were shared by at least two donors. Raw reads were error-corrected and collapsed into unique sequences with a nearest-neighbor algorithm that merged closely related sequences to remove PCR and sequencing errors. V, D and J gene segments were assigned by aligning CDR3 sequences to IMGT reference sequences. For a sequence to be retained, a match of at least six nucleotides to both a V gene segment and a J gene segment was required. Rearrangements were called productive when the CDR3 lacked stop codons and stayed in frame with V and J; all others were non-productive. Following IMGT convention, CDR3 was defined as the stretch from the second conserved V-encoded cysteine to the conserved J-encoded phenylalanine. The earlier analysis of roughly 590 of the donors excluded any sequence lacking an unambiguous match to a single V gene segment. An earlier analysis of about 590 of the donors classified V segments as functional when productive rearrangements were above 56.7% and as segregating when the standard deviation between donors was above 5%. A statistical classification framework was built to diagnose cytomegalovirus status from the catalog of TCR beta chain sequences. In a later analysis, V and J genes were assigned by comparing TCR nucleotide sequences against IMGT/GENE-DB human TR gene sequences. Using the TCRdist pipeline, a later analysis assigned CDR3 sequences along with most-parsimonious VDJ recombination scenarios. A later analysis defined each TCR beta chain by its CDR3 amino acid sequence plus V-gene family, and excluded reads lacking a unique V-gene family. To address suspected cross-contamination and a sequencing artifact, a later analysis removed some 620 highly shared, low-generation-probability nucleotide sequences. A later analysis calculated a clonal expansion index for each public chain from normalized within-repertoire ranks of inferred template counts. In a later analysis, generation probabilities were computed with a VDJ recombination model fitted to out-of-frame rearrangements, and the resulting probabilities were checked against IGoR. A later analysis scored TCR-TCR, TCR-HLA and TCR-CMV co-occurrence with hypergeometric tests, applying a repertoire-size bias correction to TCR pairs. In a later analysis, false discovery rates were estimated by permuting HLA or CMV assignments 20 times. In a later analysis, co-occurring TCRs were grouped using DBSCAN, with TCRdist sequence similarity added in when clustering inside HLA-allele-positive subsets. Co-occurrence clustering excluded repertoires with fewer than 30,000 or more than 120,000 public chains, plus five with anomalous nucleotide sharing. TCRdb took this table from immuneACCESS and kept in-frame rearrangements with V and J called. Such tables lack part of the clones; where checked against another copy, unresolved V genes explain under half of the gap, and the rest is unexplained. V, J and clone size are those of that table, while D and trimming were read from the DNA. The sample profile shows 150,000 to 200,000 clones; 80% to 90% of them were found once. Of the sample, about a tenth is held by the ten largest clones.

The cohort comprised 666 healthy bone marrow donors. At the time of sampling, every cohort member was nominally healthy, though immune exposures that went unrecorded were likely present. The donor tested CMV seropositive and was one of the 289 seropositive cohort members. A peripheral blood sample was provided by each donor, and peripheral blood mononuclear cells were used for TCR beta sequencing. The Qiagen DNeasy Blood Extraction Kit was used to extract genomic DNA from the blood cell samples. About this clone: It lacks a known antigen. Base quality data are lacking; no much larger clone is found one base away.

The source material was PBMCs. The clonotype comes from a man younger than 35 in good health and CMV-seropositive. The receptor chain draws on TRBV6-5 and TRBJ1-1, with TRBD1 identical over 7 junction bases. CDR3 loop: CASSLTGSVNTEAFF. The sequence in DNA is TGTGCCAGCAGTTTGACAGGGTCTGTGAACACTGAAGCTTTCTTT.